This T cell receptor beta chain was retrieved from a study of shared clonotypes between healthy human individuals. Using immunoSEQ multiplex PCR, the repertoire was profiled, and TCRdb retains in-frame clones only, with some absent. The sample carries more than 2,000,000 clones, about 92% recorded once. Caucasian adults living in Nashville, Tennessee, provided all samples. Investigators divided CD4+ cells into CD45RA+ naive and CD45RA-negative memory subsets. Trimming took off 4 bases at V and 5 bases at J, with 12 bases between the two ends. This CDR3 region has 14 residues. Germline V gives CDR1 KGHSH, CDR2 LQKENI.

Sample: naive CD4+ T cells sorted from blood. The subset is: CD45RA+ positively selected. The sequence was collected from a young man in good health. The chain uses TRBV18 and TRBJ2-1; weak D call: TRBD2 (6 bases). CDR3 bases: TGTGCCAGCTCACGGCCTAGCGAGAACAATGAGCAGTTCTTC. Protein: CASSRPSENNEQFF.